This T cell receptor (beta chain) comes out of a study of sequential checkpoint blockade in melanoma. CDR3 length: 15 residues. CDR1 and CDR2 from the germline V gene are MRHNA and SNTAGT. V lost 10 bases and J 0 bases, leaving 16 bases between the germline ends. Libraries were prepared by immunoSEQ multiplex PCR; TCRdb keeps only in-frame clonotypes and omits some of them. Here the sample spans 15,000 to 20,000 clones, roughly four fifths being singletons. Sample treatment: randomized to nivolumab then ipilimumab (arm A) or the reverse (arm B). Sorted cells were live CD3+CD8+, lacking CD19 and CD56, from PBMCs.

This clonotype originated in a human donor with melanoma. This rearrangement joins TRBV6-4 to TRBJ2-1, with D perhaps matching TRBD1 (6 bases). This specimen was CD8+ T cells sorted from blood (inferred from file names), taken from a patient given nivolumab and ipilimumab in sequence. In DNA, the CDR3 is TGTGCCACCGCCCAGGCAGGGGACTCCTACAATGAGCAGTTCTTC. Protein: CATAQAGDSYNEQFF.